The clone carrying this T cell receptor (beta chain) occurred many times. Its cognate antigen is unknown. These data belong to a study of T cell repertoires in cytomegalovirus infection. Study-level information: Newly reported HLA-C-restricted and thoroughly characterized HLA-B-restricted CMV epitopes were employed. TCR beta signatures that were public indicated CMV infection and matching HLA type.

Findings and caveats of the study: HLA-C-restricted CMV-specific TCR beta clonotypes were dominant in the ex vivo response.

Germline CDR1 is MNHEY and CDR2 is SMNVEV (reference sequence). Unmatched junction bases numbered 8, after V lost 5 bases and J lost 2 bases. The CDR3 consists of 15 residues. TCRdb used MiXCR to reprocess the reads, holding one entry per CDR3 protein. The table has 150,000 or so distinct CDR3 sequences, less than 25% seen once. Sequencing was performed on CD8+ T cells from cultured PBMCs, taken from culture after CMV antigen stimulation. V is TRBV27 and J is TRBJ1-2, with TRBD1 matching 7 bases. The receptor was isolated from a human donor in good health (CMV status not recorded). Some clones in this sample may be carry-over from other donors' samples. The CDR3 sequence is CASSPLTGLNYGYTF. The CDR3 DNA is TGTGCCAGCAGTCCCTTGACAGGGTTGAACTATGGCTACACCTTC.